This is a list of T cell receptor beta chains from one sample in a study of shared clonotypes between healthy human individuals. This table comes from immunoSEQ multiplex PCR, and its TCRdb copy is limited to in-frame clones, with some not included. The sample lists more than 550,000 clones, just over 90% occurring once. Material: naive CD8+ T cells sorted from blood. The source is a man aged 25-45 years in good health. Each CDR3 is given with its conserved first and last residue. A D gene is named only where the DNA matches it firmly. Rows give clone size only sometimes, using once, few, many, or a class for an expanded clone.

abundance	d_gene	v_gene	j_gene	CDR3nt	CDR3aa
NA	TRBD1	TRBV19	TRBJ1-1	TGTGCCAGTAGTATAATCGACAGGGGCACTGAAGCTTTCTTT	CASSIIDRGTEAFF
NA	NA	TRBV12-5	TRBJ2-2	TGTGCTAGTGGTTTCTGGGGTAGAGGCACCGGGGAGCTGTTTTTT	CASGFWGRGTGELFF
NA	NA	TRBV27	TRBJ1-5	TGTGCCAGCAGTTATGGGCAAGGTCAGCCCCAGCATTTT	CASSYGQGQPQHF
NA	NA	TRBV29-1	TRBJ2-2	TGCAGCGTGCCGGGCCCCAACACCGGGGAGCTGTTTTTT	CSVPGPNTGELFF
NA	NA	TRBV18	TRBJ2-5	TGTGCCAGCTCACCTCGGGACGTCCCCCAGGAGACCCAGTACTTC	CASSPRDVPQETQYF
once	TRBD1	TRBV19	TRBJ2-2	TGTGCCAGTACTAAAACCCCAGGGGGCACCGGGGAGCTGTTTTTT	CASTKTPGGTGELFF
NA	TRBD2	TRBV4-1	TRBJ2-5	TGCGCCAGCAGCCAAGGAGACGGTGGGAGGGCCGTAGAGACCCAGTACTTC	CASSQGDGGRAVETQYF
NA	NA	TRBV29-1	TRBJ2-3	TGCAGCGTTGAAGCGGATACGCAGTATTTT	CSVEADTQYF
NA	NA	TRBV7-8	TRBJ2-7	TGTGCCAGCAGCCCCCGACCGGGAGAGCCCTCCTACGAGCAGTACTTC	CASSPRPGEPSYEQYF
NA	NA	TRBV11-2	TRBJ1-5	TGTGCCAGCAGCTTAGCAACGGGCCGGCCCCAGCATTTT	CASSLATGRPQHF
NA	NA	TRBV27	TRBJ2-3	TGTGCCAGCAGTCCCGGAGGGGGAGGTCCCCCAGACACGCAGTATTTT	CASSPGGGGPPDTQYF
NA	NA	TRBV10-3	TRBJ2-3	TGTGCCAGCCACCCGGACAGTAGCACAGATACGCAGTATTTT	CASHPDSSTDTQYF
NA	NA	TRBV5-8	TRBJ2-5	TGTGCCAGCAGCTCTGACTGGACGGAGACCCAGTACTTC	CASSSDWTETQYF
NA	NA	TRBV27	TRBJ2-1	TGTGCCAGCAGCCCCTCTCGGGGGAGAAACAATGAGCAGTTCTTC	CASSPSRGRNNEQFF
NA	NA	TRBV25-1	TRBJ2-3	TGTGCCAGCAGTGATTCGGGACCCACGAGCACAGATACGCAGTATTTT	CASSDSGPTSTDTQYF
NA	NA	TRBV28	TRBJ1-1	TGTGCCAGCAGTCAATTCAGCGTGAACACTGAAGCTTTCTTT	CASSQFSVNTEAFF
NA	NA	TRBV7-8	TRBJ1-2	TGTGGGCGACAGGTTAACTATGGCTACACCTTC	CGRQVNYGYTF
once	NA	TRBV7-2	TRBJ1-2	TGTGCCAGCAGCATAGACCCCCCGGGGGGCGCCGATGGCTACACCTTC	CASSIDPPGGADGYTF